These 6 T cell receptor beta chains were all obtained from the same sample, sequenced in a study of T cell clonality in common variable immunodeficiency. The data were produced by immunoSEQ multiplex PCR, yet TCRdb's version contains in-frame clones alone and is incomplete. Recorded here are 30,000 to 40,000 clones, none singletons. Input material: peripheral blood mononuclear cells. These receptors were obtained from a person aged 18 to 69 in good health.

The sample holds many counts of this clone. The sequence runs out 3 residues before the end of the CDR3; the remainder is reconstructed from the germline J gene. This chain uses TRBV20-1 with TRBJ2-1, with 10 bases fitting TRBD1. J lost 1 base, V lost 6 bases, and 3 bases had no gene match. From germline, CDR1 is DFQATT and CDR2 SNEGSKA (reference sequence). The CDR3 has 14 amino acids. CDR3 sequence: CSADRGPSYNEQFF. Partial CDR3 DNA: TGCAGTGCCGACAGGGGGCCGTCCTACAATGAG.

This clone was counted ten times or more. The sequenced fragment ends 3 residues before the CDR3 boundary, so the rest is inferred from the germline J gene. This chain links TRBV24-1 with TRBJ2-1; 9 bases agree with TRBD2. Per germline, CDR1 KGHDR and CDR2 SFDVKD. This CDR3 has 16 residues. The V and J ends lost 2 bases and 4 bases, in that order; junction bases with no gene match: 5. The CDR3 region is CATSDSGTSIYNEQFF. The sequenced CDR3 bases are TGTGCCACCAGTGATTCCGGGACTAGCATTTACAATGAG.

This clone was counted ten times or more. The CDR3 goes on 3 residues after the read ends, and that part is filled in from the germline J gene. V and J are TRBV30 and TRBJ2-2, with 9 nucleotides matching TRBD1. The germline gives CDR1 GTSNPN, CDR2 SVGIG (reference sequence). This CDR3 spans 14 amino acids. The covered CDR3 bases are TGTGCCTGGAGTGTCGGGACAGGGTATGAAAAG. Its protein is CAWSVGTGYEK. The entire CDR3 reads CAWSVGTGYEKLFF.

This clone came up many times. The read is 3 residues too short to cover the CDR3 end, so that end is filled in from the germline J gene. The chain joins TRBV20-1 to TRBJ2-1, with 8 bases that match TRBD2. In germline, CDR1 is DFQATT, CDR2 SNEGSKA (reference sequence). The length of the CDR3 is 14 residues. V lost 4 bases to trimming and J lost 1 base; unmatched junction nucleotides: 3. The part of the CDR3 DNA that was read is TGCAGTGCTATAAGCGGGGGATCCTACAATGAG. Translated: CSAISGGSYNE. The CDR3 in full is CSAISGGSYNEQFF.

This clone occurred many times. The read ends 3 residues shy of where the CDR3 ends; the end is completed using the germline J gene. The V gene is TRBV20-1, the J gene TRBJ2-7, with 9 bases aligning to TRBD2. Trimming removed 4 bases from V and 6 bases from J; junction bases left unmatched: 4. The length of the CDR3 is 12 residues. Germline loops: CDR1 DFQATT, CDR2 SNEGSKA (reference sequence). The sequenced part of the CDR3 DNA is TGCAGTGCTAATAGCGGGAGTGGCGAG. Translated: CSANSGSGE. The full CDR3 protein reads CSANSGSGEQYF.

This clone showed up many times. Read sequence stops 3 residues before the CDR3 end, and the germline J gene provides the missing end. V usage is TRBV5-1 and J usage is TRBJ2-2; 8 bases agree with TRBD1. CDR3 length equals 15 residues. The germline CDR1 and CDR2 sequences are SGHRS and YFSETQ. The CDR3 spells CASSDGQGTNEKLFF. The CDR3 bases that were read are TGCGCCAGCAGCGACGGACAGGGAACTAATGAAAAG.